The 20 T cell receptor beta chains presented below share a single source sample, sequenced in a study of Ad26.COV2.S vaccination and SARS-CoV-2 variants. Sequenced by immunoSEQ multiplex PCR; TCRdb stores in-frame clones only, minus some. The sample holds about 400,000 clones; 88% are singletons and the top ten take approximately 4%. Treatment defined: about 20 received Ad26.COV2.S at low or high dose, single or two shots; 5 received placebo; per-sample allocation not given. Samples came from day 63 after the first vaccine or placebo injection. The starting material was peripheral blood, obtained in a trial of Ad26.COV2.S vaccine versus placebo. The receptors stem from a person aged 18-60 years who received the Ad26.COV2.S COVID-19 vaccine or a placebo.

J is TRBJ1-6 and V is TRBV9, with D unresolved. CDR1 SGDLS and CDR2 YYNGEE come from the germline V gene. The V end lost 3 bases, the J end lost 0 bases, and 7 bases lay between the germline ends. The CDR3 is 15 residues long. Written as DNA, the CDR3 is TGTGCCAGCAGCGCCGAGGACTCCTATAATTCACCCCTCCACTTT. Protein: CASSAEDSYNSPLHF.

This clone was recorded once. V is TRBV5-4 and J is TRBJ2-3, with D maybe TRBD1 (6 bases). The CDR3 totals 14 residues. V lost 2 bases to trimming and J lost 4 bases, with 11 bases between them. The germline V gene encodes CDR1 SGHNT and CDR2 YYREEE (reference sequence). DNA for the CDR3: TGTGCCAGCAGCTTTTTCACAGGGTCAGATACGCAGTATTTT. Its translation is CASSFFTGSDTQYF.

This rearrangement joins TRBV4-3 to TRBJ1-1, with D possibly being TRBD1 (5 bases). The CDR3 has 15 residues. Germline-derived CDR1 and CDR2 are LGHNA and YSLEER. V lost 2 bases, J lost 1 base, and 11 bases lay in between. This chain's CDR3 is CASSQRGTPNTEAFF. In DNA, the CDR3 is TGCGCCAGCAGCCAAAGAGGGACGCCGAACACTGAAGCTTTCTTT.

V is TRBV24-1 and J is TRBJ2-5; D is possibly TRBD2 (7 bases). This CDR3 is built from 15 residues. Germline CDR1 is KGHDR and CDR2 is SFDVKD. Trimming removed 9 bases from V and 5 bases from J, with 21 bases in between. The CDR3 reads CATARGARTGETQYF. As DNA, the CDR3 is TGTGCCACCGCCCGGGGGGCCCGGACCGGGGAGACCCAGTACTTC.

The chain employs TRBV19 and TRBJ2-1; possibly TRBD1 or TRBD2 for D (6 bases each). The CDR3 covers 15 residues. V was cut by 11 bases and J by 0 bases, with 17 bases left in between. The germline CDR1 and CDR2 sequences are LNHDA and SQIVND (reference sequence). The CDR3 nucleotides read TGTGCCTGTAAAGGGGGGTCCTCCTCCTACAATGAGCAGTTCTTC. This sequence encodes CACKGGSSSYNEQFF.

Concerning this clone itself: Different DNA sequences within this sample yield the same CDR3. The CDR3 loop reads CASSMGQGNTGELFF. Here the CDR3 DNA reads TGTGCCAGTAGTATGGGACAGGGGAACACCGGGGAGCTGTTTTTT. V and J are TRBV19 and TRBJ2-2, with 9 bases matching TRBD1. The CDR3 has 15 residues. Looked up from germline, CDR1 is LNHDA and CDR2 is SQIVND (reference sequence). V shed 3 bases, J shed 1 base, and the junction held 0 bases outside the gene matches.

The gene calls are TRBV5-6 and TRBJ2-4; D perhaps matches TRBD1 (6 bases). V was pared by 4 bases and J by 5 bases, with 13 bases between. The CDR3 spans 14 residues. CDR1 and CDR2 (germline): SGHDT, YYEEEE. The DNA for the CDR3 is TGTGCCAGCAGCACGACTGGACAGCAAAACATTCAGTACTTC. Protein product: CASSTTGQQNIQYF.

The rearrangement joins TRBV12-3 or TRBV12-4 to TRBJ2-3; 7 nucleotides match TRBD2. Losses at the gene ends were 8 bases for V and 8 bases for J; bases not matched to a gene: 4. This CDR3 has 11 residues. CDR3 in amino acids: CASAAGATQYF. CDR3 DNA sequence: TGTGCCAGCGCGGCGGGAGCTACGCAGTATTTT.

The rearrangement links TRBV10-3 to TRBJ1-2; D might be TRBD1 (5 bases). The ends were cut back, 4 bases at V and 2 bases at J, with 17 bases in the middle. CDR1 is ENHRY and CDR2 is SYGVKD in the germline V gene. This CDR3 has 16 residues. The CDR3 here is CAISGSQGGKNYGYTF. Written as DNA, the CDR3 is TGTGCCATCAGTGGTAGTCAGGGCGGAAAAAACTATGGCTACACCTTC.

The V call is TRBV7-9, the J call TRBJ1-2; no definite D call. Germline V CDR1 and CDR2: SEHNR, FQNEAQ (reference sequence). The V and J ends lost 6 bases and 8 bases respectively, with 19 bases between them. This CDR3 has 14 residues. The CDR3 region is CASRKDSPREGYTF. As DNA, the CDR3 is TGTGCCAGCAGAAAAGATTCGCCCAGAGAGGGCTACACCTTC.

The V gene is TRBV29-1, the J gene TRBJ2-1; weak D call: TRBD1 (6 bases). This CDR3 region has 14 residues. Looked up from germline, CDR1 is SQVTM and CDR2 is ANQGSEA. V dropped 3 bases and J dropped 2 bases, with 11 bases sitting between them. DNA of the CDR3: TGCAGCGTTGATTCGTACAGGGCCTACAATGAGCAGTTCTTC. Translation: CSVDSYRAYNEQFF.

The chain joins TRBV19 to TRBJ2-7; the D gene is possibly TRBD2 (7 bases). Looked up from germline, CDR1 is LNHDA and CDR2 is SQIVND (reference sequence). V lost 1 base and J lost 2, with 15 bases in between. This CDR3 is built from 16 residues. The CDR3 region has the DNA TGTGCCAGTAGTATAGGGGCGGGGGCGAGGACCTACGAGCAGTACTTC. Its protein product is CASSIGAGARTYEQYF.

The rearrangement uses TRBV28 and TRBJ1-1, with TRBD1 matching over 9 bases. CDR1 and CDR2 (germline): MDHEN, SYDVKM. This CDR3 is built from 15 residues. With V trimmed by 2 bases and J by 6 bases, 7 bases remained unmatched. CDR3: CASSLRDRDAPEAFF. The CDR3 coding sequence is TGTGCCAGCAGTTTACGGGACAGGGACGCTCCTGAAGCTTTCTTT.

The rearrangement joins TRBV4-1 to TRBJ1-5; perhaps TRBD1 as D (6 bases). This CDR3 comprises 16 residues. Trimming removed 1 base at V and 6 bases at J, with 16 bases between. Germline V CDR1 and CDR2: MGHRA, YSYEKL. This chain's CDR3 is CASSQVSAGVSQPQHF. CDR3 in DNA: TGCGCCAGCAGCCAAGTATCGGCAGGGGTGAGTCAGCCCCAGCATTTT.

This clone is a singleton in its sample. The gene calls are TRBV9 and TRBJ2-2; the D gene could be TRBD1 or TRBD2 (5 bases each). Germline lookup yields CDR1 SGDLS and CDR2 YYNGEE. Trimming took 2 bases from V and 0 from J, leaving 26 bases between them. CDR3 size: 21 residues. CDR3 region: CASSVATPTIDSTSNTGELFF. CDR3 sequence (DNA): TGTGCCAGCAGCGTCGCAACCCCGACTATAGACAGTACCTCGAACACCGGGGAGCTGTTTTTT.

The rearrangement joins TRBV6-5 to TRBJ1-3; 7 nucleotides line up with TRBD1. The CDR3 spans 15 residues. The germline V gene encodes CDR1 MNHEY and CDR2 SVGAGI. Trimming at V came to 2 bases and at J to 3 bases, leaving 4 bases not matched to a gene. CDR3 sequence: CASSYGQAGGNTIYF. The CDR3 nucleotides are TGTGCCAGCAGTTACGGACAGGCGGGTGGAAACACCATATATTTT.

This clone was seen once. The chain carries TRBV3-1 (or the pseudogene TRBV3-2) and TRBJ1-5; 12 nucleotides match TRBD1. Losses at the gene ends were 4 bases for V and 4 bases for J; bases not matched to a gene: 5. The germline CDR1 and CDR2 sequences are LGHDT and YNNKEL (reference sequence). This CDR3 has 16 residues. CDR3 loop: CASSPGTGGRNQPQHF. The CDR3 DNA sequence: TGTGCCAGCAGCCCCGGGACAGGGGGCAGAAATCAGCCCCAGCATTTT.

V usage is TRBV6-5 and J usage is TRBJ2-5, with D possibly matching TRBD1 (6 bases). V lost 2 bases and J 5 bases, leaving 12 bases between the germline ends. The germline gives CDR1 MNHEY, CDR2 SVGAGI. This CDR3 contains 14 residues. Here the CDR3 DNA reads TGTGCCAGCAGTTACGAGGGGGTCGGGGAGACCCAGTACTTC. Translating it yields CASSYEGVGETQYF.

Comments on this clone: The sample holds other DNA sequences that translate to the same CDR3. V gene TRBV28 combines with J gene TRBJ2-7; 7 bases agree with TRBD1. This CDR3 region has 14 residues. Trimming at V came to 4 bases and at J to 3 bases, leaving 6 bases not matched to a gene. CDR1 is MDHEN, CDR2 SYDVKM, per germline. The CDR3: CASSSPGQSYEQYF. The CDR3 DNA follows: TGTGCCAGCAGTTCTCCGGGACAGAGCTACGAGCAGTACTTC.

This chain links TRBV11-1 with TRBJ2-5; unclear D gene. The CDR3 contains 13 residues. From germline, CDR1 is SGHAT and CDR2 FQDESV (reference sequence). The V gene lost 1 base and the J gene lost 5 bases, with 8 bases spanning the gap. CDR3 region: CASSLGARETQYF. The CDR3, as DNA: TGTGCCAGCAGCTTAGGTGCCAGGGAGACCCAGTACTTC. The variable domain in full, with the rest retrieved from reference TRBV11-1 and TRBJ2-5, is EAEVAQSPRYKITEKSQAVAFWCDPISGHATLYWYRQILGQGPELLVQFQDESVVDDSQLPKDRFSAERLKGVDSTLKIQPAELGDSAMYLCASSLGARETQYFGPGTRLLVL.